The 30 T cell receptor beta chains listed next were all sequenced from one sample in a study of blood T cell repertoires in COVID-19. Method: immunoSEQ multiplex PCR; TCRdb's copy keeps in-frame clones and lacks some. The sample consists of fewer than 350,000 clones, about 93% of them appearing once. Source material: peripheral blood. These receptors were obtained from a woman aged 30 to 39 with COVID-19, enrolled during active disease.

This rearrangement joins TRBV5-4 to TRBJ1-2; D might be TRBD1 (6 bases). The CDR3 contains 18 residues. Germline CDR1 and CDR2: SGHNT and YYREEE (reference sequence). The V gene lost 1 base and the J gene lost 7 bases, with 26 bases spanning the gap. In DNA form, the CDR3 reads TGTGCCAGCAGCTTGCGAGGCCAGGGGATTATTGGGGCCTTTGGCTACACCTTC. Protein: CASSLRGQGIIGAFGYTF. Full variable domain (remainder filled in from reference TRBV5-4 and TRBJ1-2): ETGVTQSPTHLIKTRGQQVTLRCSSQSGHNTVSWYQQALGQGPQFIFQYYREEENGRGNFPPRFSGLQFPNYSSELNVNALELDDSALYLCASSLRGQGIIGAFGYTFGSGTRLTVV.

This sequence joins TRBV28 and TRBJ1-1, with D hard to call. The CDR3 runs 11 residues. Trimming removed 10 bases at V and 5 bases at J, with 11 bases between. Per germline, CDR1 MDHEN and CDR2 SYDVKM. CDR3 sequence reads: CATYRKTEAFF. The DNA of the CDR3 is TGTGCCACGTACAGAAAAACTGAAGCTTTCTTT.

The chain couples TRBV19 to TRBJ1-5; TRBD1 matches 7 bases. The germline gives CDR1 LNHDA, CDR2 SQIVND (reference sequence). After removal of 1 base from V and 6 bases from J, the junction contained 6 bases not matched to a gene. CDR3 length equals 15 residues. The chain's CDR3 is CASSIGGQRGQPQHF. The CDR3 bases are TGTGCCAGTAGTATAGGGGGACAGAGAGGTCAGCCCCAGCATTTT.

This sequence joins TRBV5-1 and TRBJ1-2; TRBD1 matches at 10 bases. The CDR3 is made up of 15 amino acids. CDR1 and CDR2 from the germline V gene are SGHRS and YFSETQ. Trimming at V came to 0 bases and at J to 3 bases, leaving 2 bases not matched to a gene. The CDR3 loop reads CASSLGGQGDYGYTF. In DNA form, the CDR3 reads TGCGCCAGCAGCTTGGGTGGACAGGGGGACTATGGCTACACCTTC.

The chain carries TRBV5-1 and TRBJ2-7; the D gene is possibly TRBD1 (7 bases). V dropped 3 bases and J dropped 3 bases, with 16 bases sitting between them. This CDR3 is 15 amino acids long. Germline CDR1 reads SGHRS; CDR2 reads YFSETQ. The CDR3 region is CASSSNRGLFYEQYF. CDR3 sequence (DNA): TGCGCCAGCAGCTCAAACAGGGGACTTTTCTACGAGCAGTACTTC.

This chain links TRBV5-1 with TRBJ2-3; TRBD2 aligns across 8 bases. CDR1 and CDR2 from the germline V gene are SGHRS and YFSETQ. V lost 4 bases to trimming and J lost 4 bases; unmatched junction nucleotides: 14. The CDR3 extends over 17 amino acids. In nucleotides, the CDR3 is TGCGCCAGCAGCCCGACCTGGGCGTCGGGGGGGGCAGATACGCAGTATTTT. Its translation: CASSPTWASGGADTQYF.

This clone was detected a few times. The chain recombines TRBV18 with TRBJ1-1; TRBD1 matches at 7 bases. Trimming at V came to 6 bases and at J to 1 base, leaving 5 bases not matched to a gene. This CDR3 contains 14 residues. Germline-derived CDR1 and CDR2 are KGHSH and LQKENI. The CDR3 DNA is TGTGCCAGCTCCCCCGGGACAGAGAACACTGAAGCTTTCTTT. The encoded protein is CASSPGTENTEAFF.

On this clone itself: The sample has other DNA sequences that encode this CDR3 too. This rearrangement joins TRBV5-1 to TRBJ2-1; D possibly corresponds to TRBD1 (5 bases). This CDR3 is 14 amino acids long. The germline V gene has CDR1 SGHRS and CDR2 YFSETQ. The germline V and J ends were trimmed by 0 bases and 4 bases, with 8 bases remaining between them. Here the CDR3 reads CASSLGTSYNEQFF. The CDR3 DNA sequence: TGCGCCAGCAGCTTGGGGACAAGTTACAATGAGCAGTTCTTC. Variable domain in full (rest from reference TRBV5-1 and TRBJ2-1): KAGVTQTPRYLIKTRGQQVTLSCSPISGHRSVSWYQQTPGQGLQFLFEYFSETQRNKGNFPGRFSGRQFSNSRSEMNVSTLELGDSALYLCASSLGTSYNEQFFGPGTRLTVL.

In its sample, this clone was seen once. This sequence joins TRBV4-3 and TRBJ2-1, with D maybe TRBD1 (6 bases). The V end was cut by 3 bases, the J end by 9 bases, with 9 bases between. The CDR3 sequence is 12 residues long. Germline V CDR1 and CDR2: LGHNA, YSLEER. The CDR3 is CASSHQGSEQFF. Written as DNA, the CDR3 is TGCGCCAGCAGCCACCAGGGGTCTGAGCAGTTCTTC.

V usage is TRBV5-6 and J usage is TRBJ2-3; possibly TRBD1 for D (5 bases). Germline CDR1 is SGHDT and CDR2 is YYEEEE. This CDR3 comprises 12 residues. V lost 3 bases to trimming and J lost 5 bases, with 7 bases between them. CDR3 in DNA: TGTGCCAGCAGCTCCAGGGTAGATACGCAGTATTTT. Its translation is CASSSRVDTQYF.

The chain joins TRBV7-2 to TRBJ1-2; 9 bases are a match to TRBD1. Germline assignment: CDR1 SGHTA and CDR2 FQGNSA. V lost 4 bases, J lost 7 bases, and 10 bases stayed unmatched. The CDR3 runs to 15 residues. CDR3 sequence: CASSSPRTGVGGYTF. CDR3 bases: TGTGCCAGCAGCTCGCCCCGGACAGGGGTAGGTGGCTACACCTTC.

In the case of this clone: This CDR3 is also generated by other DNA sequences in the sample. The chain uses TRBV19 and TRBJ1-3; TRBD1 agrees at 10 bases. The CDR3 contains 14 residues. The V gene's germline CDR1 is LNHDA and CDR2 SQIVND (reference sequence). V was pared by 9 bases and J by 0 bases, with 2 bases of the junction left unmatched. The CDR3 DNA reads TGTGCCAGCCGGGACAGGGGCTCTGGAAACACCATATATTTT. Amino acid sequence: CASRDRGSGNTIYF.

The chain is built from TRBV30 and TRBJ1-4; 7 nucleotides match TRBD1. The CDR3 loop spans 13 amino acids. With V trimmed by 3 bases and J by 2 bases, 0 bases remained unmatched. Germline V gene sequence: CDR1 GTSNPN, CDR2 SVGIG (reference sequence). In nucleotides, the CDR3 is TGTGCCTGGAGAGGGGGCACTAATGAAAAACTGTTTTTT. This gives the protein CAWRGGTNEKLFF.

This clone was recorded only once. The chain is built from TRBV29-1 and TRBJ2-7, with 7 bases aligning to TRBD2. The CDR3 has 11 residues. CDR1 and CDR2 (germline): SQVTM, ANQGSEA. With 6 bases clipped from V and 8 bases from J, the junction kept 7 bases outside the gene matches. The CDR3 reads CSVDLGGKQYF. Here the CDR3 DNA reads TGCAGCGTCGACTTGGGAGGGAAGCAGTACTTC.

The chain is built from TRBV7-9 and TRBJ1-5; no firm D call. The V gene lost 1 base and the J gene lost 5 bases, with 15 bases spanning the gap. The CDR3 has 16 amino acids. Per germline, CDR1 SEHNR and CDR2 FQNEAQ (reference sequence). CDR3 region: CASSLGAGGQYQPQHF. The CDR3 region has the DNA TGTGCCAGCAGCTTAGGGGCAGGCGGGCAATATCAGCCCCAGCATTTT. The complete variable domain, with remaining parts taken from reference TRBV7-9 and TRBJ1-5, reads DTGVSQNPRHKITKRGQNVTFRCDPISEHNRLYWYRQTLGQGPEFLTYFQNEAQLEKSRLLSDRFSAERPKGSFSTLEIQRTEQGDSAMYLCASSLGAGGQYQPQHFGDGTRLSIL.

This sequence joins TRBV28 and TRBJ1-2; D is unclear. The CDR3 has 12 amino acids. Per germline, CDR1 MDHEN and CDR2 SYDVKM. Trimming left V 5 bases short and J 4 bases short, with 8 bases between. CDR3 protein: CASSTYSYGYTF. Here the CDR3 DNA reads TGTGCCAGCAGTACGTACAGCTATGGCTACACCTTC.

This clone was seen more than once but under ten times. This chain uses TRBV5-8 with TRBJ2-7, with D unclear. The CDR3 is 12 amino acids. Trimming stripped 6 bases from V and 3 bases from J, with 10 bases between. Germline V CDR1 and CDR2: SGHTS, YDEGEE. The CDR3 region has the DNA TGTGCCAGCACCCACCCCTACTACGAGCAGTACTTC. This encodes CASTHPYYEQYF.

V and J are TRBV28 and TRBJ2-1; 7 nucleotides align to TRBD2. The length of the CDR3 is 14 residues. From germline, CDR1 is MDHEN and CDR2 SYDVKM. V lost 8 bases, J lost 7 bases, and 11 bases stayed unmatched. The CDR3 DNA sequence: TGTGCCAGCCGCAGGACTAGTCTGCGGAATGAGCAGTTCTTC. Protein product: CASRRTSLRNEQFF.

V and J are TRBV2 and TRBJ1-6, with unresolved D. V lost 8 bases to trimming and J lost 4 bases, with 3 bases between them. Germline V gene data show CDR1 as SNHLY and CDR2 as FYNNEI. This CDR3 spans 11 amino acids. This CDR3 is CASRYNSPLHF. CDR3 DNA sequence: TGTGCCAGCCGGTATAATTCACCCCTCCACTTT.

The rearrangement joins TRBV5-1 to TRBJ2-7; D might be TRBD1 (5 bases). This CDR3 region has 14 residues. The germline V gene has CDR1 SGHRS and CDR2 YFSETQ. Trimming removed 7 bases at V and 2 bases at J, with 16 bases between. The CDR3 protein is CASRPDSAAYEQYF. In DNA, the CDR3 is TGCGCCAGCCGCCCTGACAGCGCAGCCTACGAGCAGTACTTC.

The CDR3 nucleotides are TGCGCCAGCAGCGACAGCTCCTACGAGCAGTACTTC. Protein sequence: CASSDSSYEQYF. The chain employs TRBV4-1 and TRBJ2-7; weak D call: TRBD1 (5 bases). The CDR3 has 12 residues. Germline CDR1 is MGHRA and CDR2 is YSYEKL. The ends were cut back, 5 bases at V and 0 bases at J, with 5 bases in the middle.

The chain has TRBV11-2 and TRBJ2-1, with a weak D call TRBD1 (8 bases). The CDR3 is 15 residues long. Per the germline V gene, CDR1 is SGHAT and CDR2 is FQNNGV. V was cut by 4 bases and J by 2 bases, with 12 bases left in between. The CDR3 loop is CASSYTGGAYNEQFF. DNA of the CDR3: TGTGCCAGCAGCTACACAGGGGGGGCCTACAATGAGCAGTTCTTC.

The V and J genes are TRBV12-3 or TRBV12-4 and TRBJ2-7; tentative D call: TRBD2 (5 bases). The ends were cut back, 5 bases at V and 7 bases at J, with 15 bases in the middle. The CDR3 sequence is 13 residues long. Here the CDR3 reads CASSLSASGEQYF. The CDR3 nucleotides are TGTGCCAGCAGTCTGTCTGCTTCGGGGGAGCAGTACTTC.

The chain has TRBV18 and TRBJ2-1; 9 nucleotides line up with TRBD1. The CDR3 consists of 15 residues. The V gene's germline CDR1 is KGHSH and CDR2 LQKENI. The V gene end was trimmed by 2 bases and the J gene end by 6 bases; junction bases not matched to a gene: 5. CDR3 bases: TGTGCCAGCTCACCAGGGACAGGGTTTAGCAATGAGCAGTTCTTC. Translating gives CASSPGTGFSNEQFF.

The rearrangement links TRBV2 to TRBJ2-3; TRBD1 might be the D (6 bases). This CDR3 region has 12 residues. V dropped 7 bases and J dropped 13 bases, with 18 bases sitting between them. Germline loops: CDR1 SNHLY, CDR2 FYNNEI. This chain's CDR3 is CASTIYRDIEYF. The CDR3, as DNA: TGTGCCAGCACTATTTACCGGGACATAGAGTATTTT.

The rearrangement links TRBV10-1 to TRBJ2-7; 11 bases agree with TRBD2. CDR3 size: 16 residues. The V segment lost 2 bases and the J segment 2 bases; nucleotides outside the gene matches: 5. Per germline, CDR1 WNHNN and CDR2 SYGVQD (reference sequence). The CDR3 loop reads CASSERTSGSPYEQYF. Written as DNA, the CDR3 is TGCGCCAGCAGTGAGAGAACTAGCGGGAGCCCCTACGAGCAGTACTTC.

The chain carries TRBV24-1 and TRBJ2-6, with 7 bases lining up with TRBD1. From germline, CDR1 is KGHDR and CDR2 SFDVKD. The length of the CDR3 is 18 residues. After removal of 3 bases from V and 0 bases from J, the junction contained 7 bases not matched to a gene. The CDR3 sequence is CATSDTTGSFSGANVLTF. DNA for the CDR3: TGTGCCACCAGTGATACGACAGGGAGCTTCTCTGGGGCCAACGTCCTGACTTTC.

J is TRBJ1-2 and V is TRBV28, with D perhaps TRBD1 (6 bases). V dropped 3 bases and J dropped 4 bases, with 12 bases sitting between them. This CDR3 comprises 14 residues. Germline CDR1 MDHEN, CDR2 SYDVKM. The CDR3 here is CASSFSQGGYGYTF. In nucleotides, the CDR3 is TGTGCCAGCAGTTTCTCACAGGGTGGCTATGGCTACACCTTC.

The gene calls are TRBV5-1 and TRBJ2-7; the D is unclear. The V end lost 4 bases, the J end lost 1 base, and 9 bases lay between the germline ends. The CDR3 extends over 13 amino acids. Per germline, CDR1 SGHRS and CDR2 YFSETQ. CDR3 coding DNA: TGCGCCAGCAGCCCTAGTGTTTCCTACGAGCAGTACTTC. Translating it yields CASSPSVSYEQYF.

J is TRBJ2-3 and V is TRBV15; tentative D call: TRBD1 (6 bases). The ends were cut back, 0 bases at V and 4 bases at J, with 14 bases in the middle. The CDR3 is 16 residues long. Germline V gene lookup returns CDR1 LNHNV and CDR2 YYDKDF (reference sequence). CDR3 region: CATSREGTGTPDTQYF. As DNA, the CDR3 is TGTGCCACCAGCAGAGAAGGAACAGGGACACCAGATACGCAGTATTTT.